This T cell receptor beta chain was recovered during a study of CD8 T cell repertoires and HIV-1 epitope variants. About the research overall: Epitopes were three Gag families plus Nef HW9 and YT9. Separate from the cultures, 1M uncultured T cells served as baseline.

Details on this clone: Its antigen is still unknown.

Some clones are missing from TCRdb's copy, which holds only in-frame ones; the method was immunoSEQ multiplex PCR. The table has several thousand clones, more than 55% seen once. The ends lost 4 bases at V and 5 bases at J; junction bases unmatched: 19. CDR1 and CDR2 (germline): MDHEN, SYDVKM. This CDR3 spans 18 amino acids. Findings and limits, study-wide: No clonotypes responded to the TAALDMSHF plasma variant; roughly 5 recognized KF9, one HW9.

The material sequenced was cultured CD8+ T cells derived from PBMCs. The rearrangement links TRBV28 to TRBJ2-5; 7 bases fit TRBD1. This receptor was taken from a male donor with HIV. The CDR3 region has the DNA TGTGCCAGCAGTTCATACAGTGCGGCGGCAGGGGGTCCGGAGACCCAGTACTTC. This encodes CASSSYSAAAGGPETQYF.